This passage covers 16 T cell receptor beta chains from one sample sequenced in a study of T cells in tuberculosis. Stated time point: new active TB diagnosis, blood taken before or within 7 days of starting treatment. Using immunoSEQ multiplex PCR, the repertoire was profiled, and TCRdb retains in-frame clones only, with some absent. This table has more than 30,000 clones, around 94% appearing once. Sequences were derived from PBMCs, sampled at tuberculosis diagnosis. These receptors were taken from an adult with tuberculosis.

This clone has just a few counts. In DNA form, the CDR3 reads TGTGCCAGCAGTTACACAGATACGCAGTATTTT. Its protein is CASSYTDTQYF. The J gene is TRBJ2-3, the V gene TRBV7-9; unclear D gene. Germline CDR1 SEHNR, CDR2 FQNEAQ (reference sequence). V was shortened by 6 bases and J by 2 bases, with 3 bases between the two germline ends. The length of the CDR3 is 11 residues.

The CDR3 DNA is TGTGCCAGCAGTCTCTCTCCCAACTATGGCTACACCTTC. Its protein is CASSLSPNYGYTF. J is TRBJ1-2 and V is TRBV7-2; D call uncertain. V shed 6 bases and J shed 2 bases, with 10 bases lying between them. The length of the CDR3 is 13 residues. Germline V gives CDR1 SGHTA, CDR2 FQGNSA.

The chain combines TRBV2 with TRBJ1-5, with D possibly being TRBD1 (6 bases). The germline gives CDR1 SNHLY, CDR2 FYNNEI. This CDR3 spans 17 amino acids. V lost 5 bases and J lost 1, with 18 bases in between. This CDR3 reads CASSHRDTSLSNQPQHF. The CDR3, as DNA: TGTGCCAGCAGTCACCGGGACACCAGTTTGAGCAATCAGCCCCAGCATTTT.

This clone is classed as medium-sized. The chain combines TRBV5-1 with TRBJ1-4; unclear D gene. Trimming removed 0 bases from V and 4 bases from J, with 7 bases in between. Germline values: CDR1 SGHRS, CDR2 YFSETQ. The CDR3 sequence is 14 residues long. The CDR3 spells CASSLGRSNEKLFF. In DNA, the CDR3 is TGCGCCAGCAGCTTGGGACGGAGTAATGAAAAACTGTTTTTT.

The genes are TRBV2 and TRBJ1-1; 9 positions agree with TRBD1. Germline values: CDR1 SNHLY, CDR2 FYNNEI. V lost 6 bases and J lost 5; bases outside the gene matches: 7. This CDR3 has 14 residues. This CDR3 reads CASSGWTGETEAFF. The CDR3 coding sequence is TGTGCCAGCAGCGGATGGACAGGGGAGACTGAAGCTTTCTTT.

The chain uses TRBV27 and TRBJ2-2; unclear D gene. Germline V lookup: CDR1 MNHEY, CDR2 SMNVEV (reference sequence). This CDR3 spans 14 amino acids. The V end lost 3 bases, the J end lost 3 bases, and 8 bases lay between the germline ends. The CDR3 DNA follows: TGTGCCAGCAGTTTTACAGAAGACACCGGGGAGCTGTTTTTT. This translates into CASSFTEDTGELFF.

CDR3 region: CSARTSPLDGRQYF. CDR3 DNA sequence: TGCAGCGCAAGGACTAGCCCTTTAGATGGGCGGCAGTACTTC. The chain recombines TRBV29-1 with TRBJ2-7; 8 bases are shared with TRBD2. Trimming at V came to 7 bases and at J to 9 bases, leaving 17 bases not matched to a gene. CDR1 is SQVTM, CDR2 ANQGSEA, per germline. The CDR3 covers 14 residues.

The V gene is TRBV10-3, the J gene TRBJ2-2; 11 positions match TRBD1. Trimming cost V 4 bases and J 7 bases; bases outside gene matches: 14. This CDR3 contains 18 residues. The germline CDR1 and CDR2 sequences are ENHRY and SYGVKD. CDR3 amino acids: CAISAALGTGGDNGELFF. Written as DNA, the CDR3 is TGTGCCATCAGTGCGGCTTTGGGGACAGGGGGTGATAACGGGGAGCTGTTTTTT.

The chain couples TRBV5-1 to TRBJ1-2; D remains ambiguous. There are 14 residues in the CDR3. The V gene's germline CDR1 is SGHRS and CDR2 YFSETQ. V lost 0 bases, J lost 6 bases, and 12 bases lay in between. CDR3 in amino acids: CASSLASGKHGYTF. CDR3 DNA: TGCGCCAGCAGCTTGGCTTCAGGAAAGCATGGCTACACCTTC.

J is TRBJ2-7 and V is TRBV5-1, with a weak D call TRBD1 (6 bases). The CDR3 totals 16 residues. From germline, CDR1 is SGHRS and CDR2 YFSETQ. Between the trimmed V and J ends, which lost 0 bases and 3 bases, there was a span of 16 bases. CDR3 DNA: TGCGCCAGCAGCTTGGCCGGATCACAGGGCCTCTACGAGCAGTACTTC. It codes for CASSLAGSQGLYEQYF.

The genes are TRBV9 and TRBJ2-7; 11 bases fit TRBD1. The trim removed 2 bases at V and 4 bases at J, leaving 20 bases unmatched. The CDR3 has 20 amino acids. CDR1 SGDLS and CDR2 YYNGEE come from the germline V gene. CDR3 sequence: CASSVNPGQGESLSFYEQYF. The CDR3 DNA reads as TGTGCCAGCAGCGTCAATCCGGGACAGGGGGAATCCTTATCGTTTTACGAGCAGTACTTC.

The chain recombines TRBV10-2 with TRBJ2-6, with D unresolved. V was cut by 11 bases and J by 1 base, with 12 bases left in between. CDR1 WSHSY and CDR2 SAAADI come from the germline V gene. This CDR3 has 14 residues. The CDR3 region has the DNA TGCGCCTCAAAAACGGAGTCTGGGGCCAACGTCCTGACTTTC. Residues: CASKTESGANVLTF.

This sequence joins TRBV25-1 and TRBJ2-1; TRBD2 matches at 9 bases. CDR3 length: 14 residues. Germline V CDR1 and CDR2: MGHDK, SYGVNS. V lost 6 bases, J lost 8 bases, and 8 bases stayed unmatched. The CDR3 protein is CASSPGGGEHEQFF. The CDR3, as DNA: TGTGCCAGCAGCCCCGGCGGGGGGGAACATGAGCAGTTCTTC.

This clone was seen just once. V is TRBV7-2 and J is TRBJ1-6; D gene uncertain. Germline assignment: CDR1 SGHTA and CDR2 FQGNSA. The CDR3 spans 16 residues. Trimming stripped 1 base from V and 11 bases from J, with 18 bases between. The CDR3 here is CASSLVLQAPYAPLHF. The CDR3 coding sequence is TGTGCCAGCAGCTTAGTTCTTCAGGCCCCCTACGCACCCCTCCACTTT. Full variable domain (missing parts from reference TRBV7-2 and TRBJ1-6): GAGVSQSPSNKVTEKGKDVELRCDPISGHTALYWYRQSLGQGLEFLIYFQGNSAPDKSGLPSDRFSAERTGGSVSTLTIQRTQQEDSAVYLCASSLVLQAPYAPLHFGNGTRLTVT.

The rearrangement links TRBV2 to TRBJ1-2; 8 positions match TRBD1. Germline lookup yields CDR1 SNHLY and CDR2 FYNNEI. The ends lost 2 bases at V and 4 bases at J; junction bases unmatched: 12. This CDR3 spans 17 amino acids. CDR3 DNA sequence: TGTGCCAGCAGTGAACAGGTTGGGGACAGGAAAGTCTATGGCTACACCTTC. Translation: CASSEQVGDRKVYGYTF.

This clone has more than one count but fewer than ten. This chain links TRBV30 with TRBJ1-5; 7 bases match TRBD1. Trimming removed 6 bases from V and 5 bases from J; junction bases left unmatched: 7. This CDR3 is 13 amino acids long. Germline V CDR1 and CDR2: GTSNPN, SVGIG (reference sequence). The CDR3 is CACRQGADQPQHF. DNA for the CDR3: TGTGCCTGCCGACAGGGTGCGGATCAGCCCCAGCATTTT.